The text below deals with one T cell receptor (beta chain). Antigen unknown. The V gene lost 5 bases and the J gene lost 7 bases, with 16 bases spanning the gap. Germline V gene lookup returns CDR1 SGHRS and CDR2 YFSETQ. This CDR3 has 13 amino acids. The sample is drawn from a study of cytomegalovirus exposure and HLA in healthy donors. Study-level findings and limits: A later analysis showed that HLA-associated TCR beta chains had undergone more clonal expansion than equally common others.

PCR was performed using 60 Vbeta and 13 Jbeta primers. Sequenced by immunoSEQ multiplex PCR; TCRdb stores in-frame clones only, minus some. The table has about 150,000 clones, more than 60% seen once; the top ten hold over 9%. Sequenced input: PBMCs. J is TRBJ2-7 and V is TRBV5-1; D is unclear. This TCR was recovered from a man aged 18 to 35 in good health and CMV-seropositive. Here the CDR3 reads CASSPVPAREQYF. The DNA of the CDR3 is TGCGCCAGCAGTCCGGTCCCGGCGAGGGAGCAGTACTTC.